What follows are 31 T cell receptor beta chains derived from one specimen sequenced in a study of T cells expressing NK-cell markers. TCRdb reanalyzed the 5' RACE reads and collapses them to one entry per CDR3 protein, without DNA. The specimen's table records about 260,000 distinct CDR3 sequences. Input material: blood T cells: a sorted CD56 or NKG2C T cell subset, CD4+ or CD8+ T cells, or bulk PBMC T cells (not recorded which). These receptors originate from a woman between 18 and 70 years old in good health.

The chain has TRBV3-1 and TRBJ2-1. Germline lookup yields CDR1 LGHDT and CDR2 YNNKEL (reference sequence). This CDR3 is 11 amino acids long. The CDR3 loop is CASSQTDEQFF.

This chain uses TRBV5-5 with TRBJ2-1; TCRdb indicates TRBD2, and absent DNA this call remains unverified. The CDR3 extends over 15 amino acids. Germline lookup yields CDR1 SGHKS and CDR2 YYEKEE (reference sequence). The CDR3 sequence: CASSLFAAGSNEQFF.

The chain uses TRBV19 and TRBJ2-5; without DNA, the TCRdb call of TRBD1 cannot be checked. The germline CDR1 and CDR2 sequences are LNHDA and SQIVND (reference sequence). CDR3 length: 17 amino acids. The CDR3 sequence is CASSIGFKGAPKETQYF.

V usage is TRBV12-3 or TRBV12-4 and J usage is TRBJ1-5; the D call from TCRdb, TRBD1, cannot be confirmed without DNA. The CDR3 consists of 15 residues. CDR3 region: CASSRDRAGNQPQHF.

The chain employs TRBV5-6 and TRBJ2-1; TCRdb lists TRBD2, though no DNA is available to test this call. The germline V gene encodes CDR1 SGHDT and CDR2 YYEEEE. The CDR3 totals 16 residues. CDR3 residues: CASSLDGGGPGNEQFF.

This rearrangement joins TRBV7-9 to TRBJ2-7; lacking DNA, the TRBD1 call made by TCRdb goes unchecked. The CDR3 totals 17 residues. CDR1 SEHNR and CDR2 FQNEAQ come from the germline V gene (reference sequence). This chain's CDR3 is CASSLQGVRDARYEQYF.

The rearrangement joins TRBV15 to TRBJ2-4; the D call from TCRdb, TRBD1, cannot be confirmed without DNA. Germline CDR1 reads LNHNV; CDR2 reads YYDKDF (reference sequence). CDR3 length: 14 amino acids. CDR3 loop: CATSTRTAKNIQYF.

V is TRBV23-1 and J is TRBJ2-1; TCRdb's D call of TRBD1 is untestable without DNA. TRBV23-1 is noted as an ORF with a role that remains uncertain. The CDR3 runs to 16 residues. CDR3 in amino acids: CASSPLQGAHDNEQFF.

The chain has TRBV20-1 and TRBJ2-7; TCRdb proposes TRBD2, but this gene call is untestable without DNA. This CDR3 has 16 residues. Germline CDR1 and CDR2: DFQATT and SNEGSKA (reference sequence). CDR3 loop: CSARDPGRGAGYEQYF.

The rearrangement joins TRBV30 to TRBJ2-2; TCRdb calls TRBD1, which cannot be checked without DNA. The CDR3 runs to 13 residues. CDR1 and CDR2 from the germline V gene are GTSNPN and SVGIG (reference sequence). The CDR3 region is CAWSWGGTGELFF.

The chain uses TRBV12-3 or TRBV12-4 and TRBJ1-5; TCRdb designates TRBD1, a call that cannot be tested without DNA. This CDR3 is 14 amino acids long. The CDR3 here is CASSLGGYNQPQHF.

The chain employs TRBV25-1 and TRBJ2-4; the TCRdb call, TRBD1, lacks DNA for checking. This CDR3 is built from 17 residues. CDR1 MGHDK and CDR2 SYGVNS come from the germline V gene. The CDR3 region is CASSPRAGLIGKNIQYF.

Here the CDR3 reads CASSPRGIGADTQYF. This chain joins TRBV3-1 and TRBJ2-3; lacking DNA, the TRBD1 call made by TCRdb goes unchecked. The CDR3 has 15 amino acids. Germline V CDR1 and CDR2: LGHDT, YNNKEL (reference sequence).

The chain couples TRBV20-1 to TRBJ1-1. The germline V gene has CDR1 DFQATT and CDR2 SNEGSKA (reference sequence). The CDR3 covers 16 residues. The CDR3 region is CSARDRVRPMNTEAFF.

The CDR3 loop reads CASSLGTGEGSAQHF. The V and J genes are TRBV5-1 and TRBJ1-5; lacking DNA, the TRBD1 call made by TCRdb goes unchecked. This CDR3 has 15 amino acids. The germline V gene encodes CDR1 SGHRS and CDR2 YFSETQ.

CDR3 sequence: CASSQRRDTQYF. The chain has TRBV16 and TRBJ2-3. This CDR3 spans 12 amino acids. Germline-derived CDR1 and CDR2 are KGHSY and FQNENV. Looking up the rest from reference TRBV16 and TRBJ2-3 gives the full variable domain: GEEVAQTPKHLVRGEGQKAKLYCAPIKGHSYVFWYQQVLKNEFKFLISFQNENVFDETGMPKERFSAKCLPNSPCSLEIQATKLEDSAVYFCASSQRRDTQYFGPGTRLTVL.

The J gene is TRBJ2-1, the V gene TRBV5-1; TCRdb proposes TRBD1, but this gene call is untestable without DNA. The CDR3 totals 17 residues. The germline V gene has CDR1 SGHRS and CDR2 YFSETQ. The CDR3 spells CASSLSGRKSSYNEQFF. Using reference TRBV5-1 and TRBJ2-1 for the parts outside the CDR3, the full variable domain is KAGVTQTPRYLIKTRGQQVTLSCSPISGHRSVSWYQQTPGQGLQFLFEYFSETQRNKGNFPGRFSGRQFSNSRSEMNVSTLELGDSALYLCASSLSGRKSSYNEQFFGPGTRLTVL.

The chain is built from TRBV12-3 or TRBV12-4 and TRBJ1-5; TCRdb lists TRBD1, though no DNA is available to test this call. CDR3 length: 15 amino acids. This CDR3 reads CASSFGGYSNQPQHF.

This sequence joins TRBV5-1 and TRBJ1-1; TCRdb's D call, TRBD1, is unchecked because there is no DNA. This CDR3 is built from 12 residues. From germline, CDR1 is SGHRS and CDR2 YFSETQ. This CDR3 is CASSAQGFGAFF.

The J gene is TRBJ1-2, the V gene TRBV20-1. Germline assignment: CDR1 DFQATT and CDR2 SNEGSKA (reference sequence). This CDR3 comprises 11 residues. The CDR3: CSVETSYGYTF.

The rearrangement uses TRBV29-1 and TRBJ1-2; TCRdb's D gene call, TRBD1, goes unchecked for lack of DNA. This CDR3 spans 12 amino acids. Germline CDR1 SQVTM, CDR2 ANQGSEA. CDR3 residues: CSVGTGNYGYTF.

This chain uses TRBV7-6 with TRBJ2-7; TCRdb gives TRBD2 as the D gene, but with no DNA this cannot be confirmed. The CDR3 is 18 amino acids. CDR1 and CDR2 from the germline V gene are SGHVS and FNYEAQ. The CDR3 reads CASSLRRPSGSVFYEQYF.

V gene TRBV5-1 combines with J gene TRBJ1-1; the D gene TCRdb calls, TRBD1, cannot be checked with no DNA. Germline V gives CDR1 SGHRS, CDR2 YFSETQ. CDR3 size: 14 residues. The chain's CDR3 is CASSWGTANTEAFF.

The gene calls are TRBV20-1 and TRBJ2-2; without DNA, the TCRdb call of TRBD1 cannot be checked. The length of the CDR3 is 11 residues. Germline values: CDR1 DFQATT, CDR2 SNEGSKA (reference sequence). The CDR3 sequence: CSAGGEGELFF.

J is TRBJ2-5 and V is TRBV30. Germline CDR1 and CDR2: GTSNPN and SVGIG (reference sequence). The CDR3 length is 12 residues. The CDR3 loop reads CAWSVQLETQYF.

The genes are TRBV3-1 and TRBJ2-5; as DNA is missing, the TRBD1 call by TCRdb cannot be tested. Per germline, CDR1 LGHDT and CDR2 YNNKEL (reference sequence). The CDR3 sequence is 13 residues long. This chain's CDR3 is CASSRTGPATQYF.

The V call is TRBV25-1, the J call TRBJ1-5. Germline CDR1 reads MGHDK; CDR2 reads SYGVNS. The CDR3 totals 13 residues. CDR3: CASSFVEGQPQHF.

The chain is built from TRBV12-3 or TRBV12-4 and TRBJ2-5; the TCRdb D gene call, TRBD1, has no DNA to confirm it. The CDR3 extends over 14 amino acids. The CDR3 spells CASSLAGGQETQYF.

The chain links TRBV9 to TRBJ2-3; TCRdb designates TRBD1, a call that cannot be tested without DNA. From germline, CDR1 is SGDLS and CDR2 YYNGEE. This CDR3 is built from 15 residues. The CDR3 loop is CASSVLGGRTDTQYF.

The rearrangement links TRBV6-1 to TRBJ2-5; TCRdb gives TRBD2 as the D gene, but with no DNA this cannot be confirmed. The CDR3 is made up of 17 amino acids. Looked up from germline, CDR1 is MNHNS and CDR2 is SASEGT. CDR3 region: CASSSPWTSGSRETQYF.

This chain uses TRBV5-1 with TRBJ2-2. The CDR3 contains 16 residues. Looked up from germline, CDR1 is SGHRS and CDR2 is YFSETQ. The CDR3 sequence is CASSLVIATNTGELFF.